The 3 T cell receptor beta chains below all came from one sample that was sequenced in a study of blood T cell repertoires in COVID-19. The repertoire was sequenced with immunoSEQ multiplex PCR; TCRdb's copy has only in-frame clones and lacks some. Of 250,000 to 350,000 clones in the sample, about nine tenths were seen once. Sequencing was performed on peripheral blood. These receptors all come from a woman in her 30s with COVID-19, enrolled during active disease.

The chain employs TRBV6-5 and TRBJ1-2; D is possibly TRBD1 (5 bases). Germline CDR1 is MNHEY and CDR2 is SVGAGI. Trimming pared 6 bases from V and 2 bases from J, leaving 10 bases between. The CDR3 covers 13 residues. CDR3 sequence: CASSPRANYGYTF. For the CDR3, the DNA is TGTGCCAGCAGCCCCAGGGCCAACTATGGCTACACCTTC.

J is TRBJ1-4 and V is TRBV2; TRBD1 is a possible D gene (5 bases). The CDR3 covers 15 residues. CDR1 and CDR2 from the germline V gene are SNHLY and FYNNEI. V lost 9 bases to trimming and J lost 0 bases, with 14 bases between them. In DNA form, the CDR3 reads TGTGCCAGTGGAAAGGGGCCAGCAACTAATGAAAAACTGTTTTTT. This translates into CASGKGPATNEKLFF. Full variable domain (remainder filled in from reference TRBV2 and TRBJ1-4): EPEVTQTPSHQVTQMGQEVILRCVPISNHLYFYWYRQILGQKVEFLVSFYNNEISEKSEIFDDQFSVERPDGSNFTLKIRSTKLEDSAMYFCASGKGPATNEKLFFGSGTQLSVL.

This clone was observed at least ten times. The V gene is TRBV6-1, the J gene TRBJ2-1, with 11 bases fitting TRBD2. With 1 base clipped from V and 8 bases from J, the junction kept 10 bases outside the gene matches. In germline, CDR1 is MNHNS, CDR2 SASEGT. CDR3 size: 17 residues. CDR3 loop: CASSEGVAGGPEDEQFF. CDR3 bases: TGTGCCAGCAGTGAAGGGGTAGCGGGAGGGCCTGAGGATGAGCAGTTCTTC.